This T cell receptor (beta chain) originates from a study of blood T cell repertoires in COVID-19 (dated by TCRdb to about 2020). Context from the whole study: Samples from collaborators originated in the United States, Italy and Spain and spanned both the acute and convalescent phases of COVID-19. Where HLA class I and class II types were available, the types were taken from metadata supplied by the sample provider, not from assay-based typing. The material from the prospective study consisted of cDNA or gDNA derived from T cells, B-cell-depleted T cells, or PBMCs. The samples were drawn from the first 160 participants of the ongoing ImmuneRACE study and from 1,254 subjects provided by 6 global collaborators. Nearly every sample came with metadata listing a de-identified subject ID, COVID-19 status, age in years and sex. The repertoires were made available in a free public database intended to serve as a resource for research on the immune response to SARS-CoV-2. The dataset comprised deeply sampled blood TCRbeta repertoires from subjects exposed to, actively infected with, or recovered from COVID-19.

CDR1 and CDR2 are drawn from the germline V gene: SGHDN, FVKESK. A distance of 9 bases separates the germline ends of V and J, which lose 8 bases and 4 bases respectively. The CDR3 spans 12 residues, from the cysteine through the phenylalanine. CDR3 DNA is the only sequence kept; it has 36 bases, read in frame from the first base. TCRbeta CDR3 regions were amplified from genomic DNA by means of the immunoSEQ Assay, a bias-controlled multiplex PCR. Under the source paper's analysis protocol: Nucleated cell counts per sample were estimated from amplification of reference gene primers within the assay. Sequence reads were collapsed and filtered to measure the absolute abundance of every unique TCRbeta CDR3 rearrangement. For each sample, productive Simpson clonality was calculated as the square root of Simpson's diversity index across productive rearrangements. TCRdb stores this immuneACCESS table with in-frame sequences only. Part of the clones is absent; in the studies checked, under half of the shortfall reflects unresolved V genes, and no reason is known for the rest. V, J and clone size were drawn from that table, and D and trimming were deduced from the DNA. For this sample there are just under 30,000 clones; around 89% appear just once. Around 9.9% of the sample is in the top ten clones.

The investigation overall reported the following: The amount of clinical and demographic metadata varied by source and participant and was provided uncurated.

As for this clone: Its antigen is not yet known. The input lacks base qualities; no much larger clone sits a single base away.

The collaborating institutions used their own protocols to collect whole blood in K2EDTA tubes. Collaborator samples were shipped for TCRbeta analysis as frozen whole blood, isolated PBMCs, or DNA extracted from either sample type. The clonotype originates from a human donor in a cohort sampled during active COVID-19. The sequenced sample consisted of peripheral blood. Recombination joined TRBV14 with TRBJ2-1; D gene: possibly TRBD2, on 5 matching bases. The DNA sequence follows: TGTGCCAGCGGAGGACGGTACAATGAGCAGTTCTTC. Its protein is CASGGRYNEQFF. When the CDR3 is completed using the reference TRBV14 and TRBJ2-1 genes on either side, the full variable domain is EAGVTQFPSHSVIEKGQTVTLRCDPISGHDNLYWYRRVMGKEIKFLLHFVKESKQDESGMPNNRFLAERTGGTYSTLKVQPAELEDSGVYFCASGGRYNEQFFGPGTRLTVL.